Listed below are T cell receptor beta chains from one sample, sequenced in a study of T cells in Graves' hyperthyroidism and ophthalmopathy. In TCRdb, the multiplex PCR reads were re-called with MiXCR into one record per CDR3 protein. Of about 560,000 distinct CDR3 sequences in the sample, 15% to 20% were seen once. Sample: blood. The source of these receptors is a woman under 30 with Graves' hyperthyroidism. CDR3s include the opening cysteine and the closing phenylalanine or tryptophan. The order of the fields is J gene, D gene, clone size, V gene, CDR3 length, CDR3 DNA, CDR3 protein. D genes are given only for firm matches. A clone size is listed for some rows: how often the clone was seen (once, few, many), or a class if it is expanded.

TRBJ2-2 | . | . | TRBV27 | 15 | TGTGCCAGCAGTTTTTTGGGGCCCGACACCGGGGAGCTGTTTTTT | CASSFLGPDTGELFF
TRBJ1-5 | . | many | TRBV3-1 | 14 | TGTGCCAGCAGCCAAGTCTCGGGGTCGCAGCCCCAGCATTTT | CASSQVSGSQPQHF
TRBJ2-2 | TRBD1 | few | TRBV11-2 | 15 | TGTGCCAGCACCCCGGACAGGTGGAACACCGGGGAGCTGTTTTTT | CASTPDRWNTGELFF
TRBJ1-5 | . | many | TRBV6-1 | 16 | TGTGCCAGCAGTGAAGCCCAGTACCAGGCCAATCAGCCCCAGCATTTT | CASSEAQYQANQPQHF
TRBJ1-3 | TRBD1 | . | TRBV29-1 | 13 | TGCAGCGGACAAGGGGGCCTTGGAAACACCATATATTTT | CSGQGGLGNTIYF
TRBJ2-3 | . | . | TRBV9 | 14 | TGTGCCAGCAGCGTTCTATCCCACACAGATACGCAGTATTTT | CASSVLSHTDTQYF
TRBJ2-1 | . | . | TRBV10-3 | 15 | TGTGCCATCAAAACCTCTGGCGGGTTTAACAATGAGCAGTTCTTC | CAIKTSGGFNNEQFF
TRBJ1-3 | . | . | TRBV5-6 | 16 | TGTGCCAGCAGCTTGGTTGGGAACCTCTCTGGAAACACCATATATTTT | CASSLVGNLSGNTIYF
TRBJ1-1 | . | many | TRBV5-8 | 14 | TGTGCCAGCACCCTGAGCAGGGGGAACACTGAAGCTTTCTTT | CASTLSRGNTEAFF
TRBJ2-1 | TRBD2 | . | TRBV10-2 | 14 | TGCGCCAGCAGTGAGGGGACTAGAGTCGATGAGCAGTTCTTC | CASSEGTRVDEQFF
TRBJ1-2 | . | few | TRBV27 | 14 | TGTGCCAGCAGCACACGCGACGCCCCTAATGGCTACACCTTC | CASSTRDAPNGYTF
TRBJ1-5 | . | few | TRBV5-6 | 13 | TGTGCCAGCAGCTTGGGGTACCATCAGCCCCAGCATTTT | CASSLGYHQPQHF
TRBJ2-5 | . | many | TRBV7-9 | 14 | TGTGCCAGCAGCCCGGTAACTATATCAGAGACCCAGTACTTC | CASSPVTISETQYF
TRBJ1-2 | TRBD1 | . | TRBV7-2 | 14 | TGTGCCAGCAGCACGGAGACAGGGCCCTATGGCTACACCTTC | CASSTETGPYGYTF
TRBJ2-5 | . | few | TRBV20-1 | 15 | TGCAGTGCTACCGACCAGGGACTGCAACAAGAGACCCAGTACTTC | CSATDQGLQQETQYF
TRBJ1-6 | . | . | TRBV5-1 | 15 | TGCGCCAGCAGCTTGGTTCCGGGTGTCTCTTCACCCCTCCACTTT | CASSLVPGVSSPLHF
TRBJ1-3 | . | few | TRBV19 | 13 | TGTGCCAGTAGCCGTCGAAAGGGAAACACCATATATTTT | CASSRRKGNTIYF
TRBJ1-2 | . | many | TRBV12-3/TRBV12-4 | 14 | TGTGCCAGCAGTTTCAAGACGGCTAACTATGGCTACACCTTC | CASSFKTANYGYTF
TRBJ2-7 | . | . | TRBV6-5 | 14 | TGTGCCAGCAGTTACCTTACAGGATCCTACGAGCAGTACTTC | CASSYLTGSYEQYF
TRBJ2-6 | . | few | TRBV12-3/TRBV12-4 | 15 | TGTGCCAGCAGTTTGAGGGCCTCTGGGGCCAACGTCCTGACTTTC | CASSLRASGANVLTF
TRBJ1-5 | . | . | TRBV18 | 15 | TGTGCCAGCTTACCTCCAGGACAGCTCAATCAGCCCCAGCATTTT | CASLPPGQLNQPQHF
TRBJ2-6 | . | . | TRBV7-9 | 19 | TGTGCCAGCAGCTCTGGGGGTGCCGGCCGAACTTCTGGGGCCAACGTCCTGACTTTC | CASSSGGAGRTSGANVLTF
TRBJ2-3 | TRBD2 | . | TRBV6-1 | 17 | TGTGCCAGCAGGGATGGACTAGCGGGGCCGATCACAGATACGCAGTATTTT | CASRDGLAGPITDTQYF
TRBJ2-1 | TRBD2 | few | TRBV11-3 | 17 | TGTGCCAGCAGCTCGCATGGAGCGGGGGGATCATCCGGAGAGCAGTTCTTC | CASSSHGAGGSSGEQFF
TRBJ2-1 | TRBD2 | few | TRBV20-1 | 15 | TGCAGTGCTAGGGCGGGGGTAGCGGGAGGGAATGAGCAGTTCTTC | CSARAGVAGGNEQFF
TRBJ2-1 | TRBD2 | . | TRBV20-1 | 15 | TGCAGTGCTCCACTCCCGGGACTAGTTAACAATGAGCAGTTCTTC | CSAPLPGLVNNEQFF
TRBJ2-3 | TRBD2 | many | TRBV10-3 | 16 | TGTGCCACCTATGGTCGGACTAGCGGGAGCACAGATACGCAGTATTTT | CATYGRTSGSTDTQYF
TRBJ1-6 | TRBD1 | . | TRBV27 | 16 | TGTGCCAGCAGTTTAGCCGGGACAGGGGGGAATTCACCCCTCCACTTT | CASSLAGTGGNSPLHF
TRBJ2-1 | . | many | TRBV28 | 14 | TGTGCCACCAACAAACTAGGGGGTCTAAACGAGCAGTTCTTC | CATNKLGGLNEQFF
TRBJ2-1 | TRBD2 | . | TRBV2 | 17 | TGTGCCAGCACCCCCGACCCTAGGACTAGCATTTACAATGAGCAGTTCTTC | CASTPDPRTSIYNEQFF
TRBJ2-7 | TRBD2 | many | TRBV6-1 | 15 | TGTGCCAGCAGTGACCTAGCGGGTTCCTCCTACGAGCAGTACTTC | CASSDLAGSSYEQYF
TRBJ1-6 | . | few | TRBV19 | 15 | TGTGCCAGTAGTTCCTCTTTCGGGGGAGGGTCACCCCTCCACTTT | CASSSSFGGGSPLHF
TRBJ1-5 | . | many | TRBV20-1 | 15 | TGCAGTGCTAGAGCGGGTGAGAGGATAAATCAGCCCCAGCATTTT | CSARAGERINQPQHF
TRBJ2-7 | . | . | TRBV5-8 | 13 | TGTGCCAGCAGCTTGTGGGTTGCCGACGAGCAGTACTTC | CASSLWVADEQYF
TRBJ2-3 | . | . | TRBV20-1 | 12 | TGCAGTGCCGCTCGGGACACCTATACGCAGTATTTT | CSAARDTYTQYF
TRBJ2-5 | TRBD2 | many | TRBV28 | 16 | TGTGCCAGCAGTTGGCTAGCGGGAGGGGACCAAGAGACCCAGTACTTC | CASSWLAGGDQETQYF
TRBJ1-6 | . | few | TRBV18 | 14 | TGTGCCAGCTCACCGGGACATTTCAATTCACCCCTCCACTTT | CASSPGHFNSPLHF
TRBJ2-5 | . | many | TRBV11-2 | 12 | TGTGCCAGCACTCTAGGGGATCATACCCAGTACTTC | CASTLGDHTQYF
TRBJ2-3 | TRBD2 | many | TRBV15 | 15 | TGTGCCACCAGCCACCGGGAGGCCCGCACAGATACGCAGTATTTT | CATSHREARTDTQYF
TRBJ2-5 | TRBD2 | many | TRBV27 | 17 | TGTGCCAGCAGTTCCGGACTAGCTGGAGGGTTACAAGAGACCCAGTACTTC | CASSSGLAGGLQETQYF
TRBJ2-2 | TRBD1 | many | TRBV24-1 | 15 | TGTGCCACCAGTGACCGGGACAGGGCCACCGGGGAGCTGTTTTTT | CATSDRDRATGELFF
TRBJ2-7 | . | . | TRBV27 | 13 | TGTGCCAGCAGTTTCGGGGACGGCTACGAGCAGTACTTC | CASSFGDGYEQYF